The clone carrying this TCR beta chain was found a few times. V lost 2 bases, J lost 7 bases, and 17 bases lay in between. Germline V gives CDR1 GTSNPN, CDR2 SVGIG (reference sequence). This CDR3 spans 15 amino acids. Only in-frame clones appear in the TCRdb table, and some are missing; sequencing was by immunoSEQ multiplex PCR. The sample has around 170,000 clones, about 91% seen once. This entry comes from a study of T cell responses to AZD1222 COVID-19 vaccine. This specimen was peripheral blood, taken 28 days after the second AZD1222 dose. The gene calls are TRBV30 and TRBJ1-4; D is perhaps TRBD1 (5 bases). The source is an adult who received the AZD1222 COVID-19 vaccine. The CDR3 protein is CAWSKTGDWSEKLFF. The CDR3 nucleotides read TGTGCCTGGAGTAAAACTGGGGACTGGAGTGAAAAACTGTTTTTT.